A selection of T cell receptor beta chains follows, all from one sample in a study of blood T cells in healthy people across ages. MiXCR was run by TCRdb on the 5' RACE reads, yielding one entry per CDR3 protein. The data hold about 780,000 distinct CDR3 sequences, with less than 60% observed a single time. The sequenced material came from blood. The source of these receptors is a man aged 80 or over in good health. CDR3s include the opening cysteine and the closing phenylalanine or tryptophan. The D gene is left open where the match is weak. Expanded clones are given a class, and other clones once, few, many or no size at all.

TRBJ2-1	NA	TRBV28	NA	TGTGCCAGCAGTTTAGTGGCTAACACCTACAATGAGCAGTTCTTC	CASSLVANTYNEQFF
TRBJ2-7	few	TRBV12-3/TRBV12-4	NA	TGTGCCAGCAGCCATGGGGGGGGTGCCGGGGGACAACCCTACGAGCAGTACTTC	CASSHGGGAGGQPYEQYF
TRBJ2-1	NA	TRBV13	NA	TGTGCCAGCAGCTTAGTACCCGGCACCTACAATGAGCAGTTCTTC	CASSLVPGTYNEQFF
TRBJ1-6	few	TRBV9	TRBD1	TGTGCCAGCAGCTTCGGGACAGGGGATCATTCACCCCTCCACTTT	CASSFGTGDHSPLHF
TRBJ1-2	NA	TRBV20-1	NA	TGCAGTGCTAGAGATAGCCTTAACTATGGCTACACCTTC	CSARDSLNYGYTF
TRBJ1-6	NA	TRBV27	NA	TGTGCCAGCAGCCCCCTCGCGGCACCCTTTAATTCACCCCTCCACTTT	CASSPLAAPFNSPLHF
TRBJ1-5	NA	TRBV20-1	NA	TGCAGTGCTAGAGATCCCTCCACGAGACAGCCCCAGCATTTT	CSARDPSTRQPQHF
TRBJ2-7	many	TRBV20-1	TRBD2	TGCAGTGCTAGAGACGGACTAGCGGACTACGAGCAGTACTTC	CSARDGLADYEQYF
TRBJ2-3	NA	TRBV7-2	TRBD2	TGTGCCAGCAGCTGTTCTAGCGGGAGCACAGATACGCAGTATTTT	CASSCSSGSTDTQYF
TRBJ2-4	NA	TRBV5-1	TRBD1	TGCGCCAGCAGCACGACAGGGGAAAAAACCTACGAGCAGTATTTC	CASSTTGEKTYEQYF
TRBJ2-7	few	TRBV20-1	TRBD1	TGCAGTGCTAGGGAAGACAGGGGAGATTTACTTTCCTACGAGCAGTACTTC	CSAREDRGDLLSYEQYF
TRBJ1-2	few	TRBV20-1	NA	TGCAGTGCTAGAGGATATATCCGGGAGAACTATGGCTACACCTTC	CSARGYIRENYGYTF
TRBJ1-2	NA	TRBV18	NA	TGTGCCAGCTCACCCAACGGGAAGGGCTATGGCTACACCTTC	CASSPNGKGYGYTF
TRBJ2-1	few	TRBV12-3/TRBV12-4	TRBD2	TGTGCCAGCAGGCTCGATAGCGGGAGGGCCGTCGGACTGTTCTTC	CASRLDSGRAVGLFF
TRBJ1-1	few	TRBV10-3	NA	TGTGCCATCAGTGTTGGGACACCGGCCACTGAAGCTTTCTTT	CAISVGTPATEAFF
TRBJ1-2	few	TRBV5-1	TRBD1	TGCGCCAGCAGCCGCGAGGGGGCTGATGGCTACACCTTC	CASSREGADGYTF
TRBJ2-7	few	TRBV28	TRBD1	TGTGCCAGCCGGACAGGGAACTCCTACGAGCAGTACTTC	CASRTGNSYEQYF
TRBJ1-2	NA	TRBV14	NA	TGTGCCAGCAGCCAAAGGGCAGGCACTTCTAACTATGGCTACACCTTC	CASSQRAGTSNYGYTF
TRBJ2-3	NA	TRBV5-1	NA	TGCGCCAGCAGCTTGAGCCCGCGGGTGAGCACAGATACGCAGTATTTT	CASSLSPRVSTDTQYF